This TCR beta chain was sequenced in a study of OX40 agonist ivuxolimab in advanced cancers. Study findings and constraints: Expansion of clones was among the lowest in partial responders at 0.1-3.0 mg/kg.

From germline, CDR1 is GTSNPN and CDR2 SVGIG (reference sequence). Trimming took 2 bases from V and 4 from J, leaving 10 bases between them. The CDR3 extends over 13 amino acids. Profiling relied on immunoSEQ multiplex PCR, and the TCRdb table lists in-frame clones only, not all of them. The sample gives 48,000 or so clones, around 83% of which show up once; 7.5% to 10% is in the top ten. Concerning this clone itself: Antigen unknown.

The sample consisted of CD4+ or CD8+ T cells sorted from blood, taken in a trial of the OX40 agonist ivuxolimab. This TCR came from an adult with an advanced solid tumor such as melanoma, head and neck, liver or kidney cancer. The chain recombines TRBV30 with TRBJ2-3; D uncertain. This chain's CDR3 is CAWSLEGPDTQYF. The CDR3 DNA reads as TGTGCCTGGAGTTTAGAAGGCCCAGATACGCAGTATTTT.